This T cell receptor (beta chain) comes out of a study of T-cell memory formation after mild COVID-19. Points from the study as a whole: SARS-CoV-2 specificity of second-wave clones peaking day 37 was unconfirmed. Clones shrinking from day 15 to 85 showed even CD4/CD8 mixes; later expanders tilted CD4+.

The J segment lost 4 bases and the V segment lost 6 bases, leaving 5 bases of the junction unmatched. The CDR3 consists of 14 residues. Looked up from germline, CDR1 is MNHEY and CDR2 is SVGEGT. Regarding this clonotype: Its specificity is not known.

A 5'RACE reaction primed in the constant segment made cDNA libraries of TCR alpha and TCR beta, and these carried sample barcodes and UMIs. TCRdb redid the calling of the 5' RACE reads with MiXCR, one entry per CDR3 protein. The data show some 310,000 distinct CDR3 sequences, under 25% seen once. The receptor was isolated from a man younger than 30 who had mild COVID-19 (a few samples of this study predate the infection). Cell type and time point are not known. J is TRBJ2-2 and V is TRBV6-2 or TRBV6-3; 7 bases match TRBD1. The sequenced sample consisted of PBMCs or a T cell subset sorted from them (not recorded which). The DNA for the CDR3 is TGTGCCAGCAGATTCCGGGACAGCACCGGGGAGCTGTTTTTT. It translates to CASRFRDSTGELFF.